Listed here are 18 T cell receptor beta chains from one sample, sequenced in a study of identical twins. Via MiXCR, TCRdb re-called the 5' RACE reads, giving one row per CDR3 protein. The sample yields around 1.7 million distinct CDR3 sequences, 32% seen once. Input material: cord blood. These TCRs come from a newborn girl in good health.

The rearrangement links TRBV27 to TRBJ2-1; 9 nucleotides align to TRBD1. Germline-derived CDR1 and CDR2 are MNHEY and SMNVEV (reference sequence). J lost 5 bases, V lost 4 bases, and 15 bases had no gene match. There are 18 residues in the CDR3. CDR3 region: CASSSWGTGTGKHNEQFF. The CDR3 DNA reads TGTGCCAGCAGTTCCTGGGGAACCGGGACAGGGAAGCACAATGAGCAGTTCTTC.

The chain couples TRBV10-1 to TRBJ2-2; D is undetermined. The CDR3 totals 14 residues. V was cut by 5 bases and J by 4 bases, with 11 bases left in between. The germline V gene has CDR1 WNHNN and CDR2 SYGVQD (reference sequence). The DNA for the CDR3 is TGCGCCAGCAGTATAAGGCCCGGCACCGGGGAGCTGTTTTTT. Translating gives CASSIRPGTGELFF.

The chain carries TRBV7-2 and TRBJ2-3; D is possibly TRBD1 or TRBD2 (6 bases each). The V gene lost 7 bases and the J gene lost 2 bases, with 19 bases spanning the gap. The CDR3 totals 16 residues. Looked up from germline, CDR1 is SGHTA and CDR2 is FQGNSA. CDR3 residues: CASTYTGGLPTDTQYF. In DNA form, the CDR3 reads TGTGCCAGCACCTATACTGGGGGGCTACCCACAGATACGCAGTATTTT.

This chain links TRBV20-1 with TRBJ2-3, with 7 bases aligning to TRBD2. This CDR3 spans 16 amino acids. From germline, CDR1 is DFQATT and CDR2 SNEGSKA (reference sequence). V gave up 3 bases and J gave up 5 bases; unmatched junction bases: 14. The CDR3 DNA is TGCAGTGCTAGGCCCGATCGGCGGGAGCGGAGAGATACGCAGTATTTT. It translates to CSARPDRRERRDTQYF.

The CDR3, as DNA: TGCAGTGCTAGGACAGGGGTCCCTAATCAGCCCCAGCATTTT. Residues: CSARTGVPNQPQHF. V usage is TRBV20-1 and J usage is TRBJ1-5, with 8 positions matching TRBD1. This CDR3 has 14 amino acids. V dropped 3 bases and J dropped 4; count of bases not matched to a gene: 5. Germline lookup yields CDR1 DFQATT and CDR2 SNEGSKA (reference sequence).

This chain links TRBV6-5 with TRBJ2-7, with a tentative D call TRBD2 (6 bases). CDR1 MNHEY and CDR2 SVGAGI come from the germline V gene. This CDR3 contains 15 residues. Trimming pared 6 bases from V and 7 bases from J, leaving 22 bases between. The CDR3 spells CASRPLAHSYNEQYF. CDR3 nucleotides: TGTGCCAGCAGACCCCTAGCGCACTCCTACAATGAGCAGTACTTC.

This clonotype was picked up a small number of times. The genes are TRBV28 and TRBJ1-5; 10 bases agree with TRBD1. Unmatched junction bases numbered 11, after V lost 6 bases and J lost 0 bases. Per germline, CDR1 MDHEN and CDR2 SYDVKM. This CDR3 contains 18 residues. For the CDR3, the DNA is TGTGCCAGCAGAAGCTGGGGGACAGGGGACTATAGCAATCAGCCCCAGCATTTT. Protein sequence: CASRSWGTGDYSNQPQHF.

The V gene is TRBV24-1, the J gene TRBJ2-1; 14 bases are a match to TRBD2. Trimming at V came to 4 bases and at J to 0 bases, leaving 10 bases not matched to a gene. This CDR3 region has 20 residues. Germline V gene sequence: CDR1 KGHDR, CDR2 SFDVKD. The CDR3 reads CATSEGTSGSRGSSYNEQFF. The CDR3 DNA reads TGTGCCACCAGTGAAGGGACTAGCGGGAGCCGGGGGAGCTCCTACAATGAGCAGTTCTTC.

CDR3 coding DNA: TGTGCCAGCAGTGAAGTGGCAGGGTGGAACAGCAATCAGCCCCAGCATTTT. It codes for CASSEVAGWNSNQPQHF. The rearrangement joins TRBV6-1 to TRBJ1-5, with a tentative D call TRBD1 (5 bases). The V and J ends lost 1 base and 1 base respectively, with 14 bases between them. The CDR3 extends over 17 amino acids. CDR1 and CDR2 (germline): MNHNS, SASEGT.

This chain joins TRBV7-8 and TRBJ2-7; D is unclear. The CDR3 totals 13 residues. V was trimmed by 5 bases and J by 4 bases, leaving 12 bases between them. The germline V gene encodes CDR1 SGHVS and CDR2 FQNEAQ. CDR3 amino acids: CASSQSLWYEQYF. CDR3 sequence (DNA): TGTGCCAGCAGCCAATCTCTGTGGTACGAGCAGTACTTC.

The chain's CDR3 is CASSYTSTQYF. CDR3 sequence (DNA): TGTGCCAGCAGCTACACCTCCACCCAGTACTTC. The chain employs TRBV6-9 and TRBJ2-4; no reliable D call. The CDR3 covers 11 residues. The V end was cut by 6 bases, the J end by 13 bases, with 13 bases between. From germline, CDR1 is MNHGY and CDR2 SVAAGI.

The V gene is TRBV7-4, the J gene TRBJ2-7, with 8 nucleotides matching TRBD2. The germline V gene encodes CDR1 SGHVT and CDR2 SQSDAQ. The CDR3 totals 17 residues. Unmatched junction bases numbered 10, after V lost 2 bases and J lost 1 base. Here the CDR3 reads CASSLFREGRRSYEQYF. The CDR3 nucleotides are TGTGCCAGCAGCTTATTCCGGGAGGGCCGTAGGTCCTACGAGCAGTACTTC.

This clonotype was picked up a small number of times. The V and J genes are TRBV12-3 or TRBV12-4 and TRBJ1-1, with 9 bases that match TRBD1. The V gene end was trimmed by 4 bases and the J gene end by 4 bases; junction bases not matched to a gene: 4. The CDR3 length is 14 residues. The CDR3: CASSSGTGITEAFF. Here the CDR3 DNA reads TGTGCCAGCAGTTCCGGGACAGGGATCACTGAAGCTTTCTTT.

This clonotype was recorded many times. The J gene is TRBJ2-7, the V gene TRBV5-1; no clear D. The CDR3 sequence is 13 residues long. CDR1 is SGHRS and CDR2 is YFSETQ in the germline V gene. With 1 base removed from V and 0 bases from J, the gap between germline ends came to 5 bases. The CDR3 coding sequence is TGCGCCAGCAGCTTGATCAGCTCCTACGAGCAGTACTTC. Translating gives CASSLISSYEQYF. Looking up the rest from reference TRBV5-1 and TRBJ2-7 gives the full variable domain: KAGVTQTPRYLIKTRGQQVTLSCSPISGHRSVSWYQQTPGQGLQFLFEYFSETQRNKGNFPGRFSGRQFSNSRSEMNVSTLELGDSALYLCASSLISSYEQYFGPGTRLTVT.

The chain links TRBV20-1 to TRBJ2-1, with a tentative D call TRBD1 (5 bases). The CDR3 has 14 residues. The germline gives CDR1 DFQATT, CDR2 SNEGSKA (reference sequence). V dropped 4 bases and J dropped 10 bases, with 20 bases sitting between them. The CDR3 protein is CSATQGFPSYEQFF. The CDR3 nucleotides are TGCAGTGCTACCCAGGGATTCCCCTCCTACGAGCAGTTCTTC.

Regarding this clonotype: A read error is likely, as this CDR3 ends without the conserved phenylalanine or tryptophan. The chain links TRBV28 to TRBJ1-2; TRBD1 matches at 8 bases. CDR1 MDHEN and CDR2 SYDVKM come from the germline V gene. With 5 bases clipped from V and 4 bases from J, the junction kept 6 bases outside the gene matches. The CDR3 length is 14 residues. CDR3: CASSPPDRGYGYTI. The CDR3 DNA sequence: TGTGCCAGCAGTCCGCCCGACAGGGGCTATGGCTACACCATC.

Ten or more counts support this clonotype. V usage is TRBV29-1 and J usage is TRBJ2-4, with D unresolved. The V gene's germline CDR1 is SQVTM and CDR2 ANQGSEA. The germline V and J ends were trimmed by 2 bases and 5 bases, with 7 bases remaining between them. The CDR3 has 12 residues. For the CDR3, the DNA is TGCAGCGTTGAACGCGGACAAAACATTCAGTACTTC. Translation gives CSVERGQNIQYF.

This clonotype has ten or more counts. The chain links TRBV3-1 to TRBJ2-1; 12 bases agree with TRBD2. The CDR3 spans 15 residues. V lost 4 bases and J lost 6; bases outside the gene matches: 4. Germline CDR1 reads LGHDT; CDR2 reads YNNKEL (reference sequence). The CDR3 region has the DNA TGTGCCAGCAGCCGACTAGCGGGAGTGGGCAATGAGCAGTTCTTC. Translation: CASSRLAGVGNEQFF.